The present T cell receptor (beta chain) was sequenced within a study of blood T cell repertoires in COVID-19. Background on the study: Sites in the United States, Italy and Spain provided acute and convalescent COVID-19 samples. PBMCs, B-cell-depleted T cells, or T cells were the source of the cDNA or gDNA that made up the material.

Per the authors' pipeline: Amplification with reference gene primers provided the estimates of nucleated cell counts. Profiled with immunoSEQ multiplex PCR; TCRdb holds only in-frame clones, not every one. Clone size and V and J calls were adopted from that table, with D and trimming inferred from the DNA. The table includes about 410,000 clones, 70% to 90% detected once. The germline V gene encodes CDR1 LNHNV and CDR2 YYDKDF (reference sequence). Trimming pared 0 bases from V and 5 bases from J, leaving 13 bases between. The CDR3 consists of 15 residues. Followed over time, Seattle patients had been enrolled while infection was active.

This receptor was obtained from a woman aged 40 to 49 with COVID-19, enrolled during active disease. V usage is TRBV15 and J usage is TRBJ1-1; D ambiguous. Input material: peripheral blood. CDR3 in DNA: TGTGCCACCAGCAGAGATTGGCGGAGCGCTACTGAAGCTTTCTTT. It translates to CATSRDWRSATEAFF.